A single sample gave rise to the 15 T cell receptor beta chains below, sequenced in a study of graft-versus-host responses after intestinal transplantation listed by TCRdb under 2021. Their recognized antigens are unknown. Libraries came from the immunoSEQ multiplex PCR assay. TCRdb's version of the immuneACCESS table is confined to in-frame rearrangements and falls short of the full clone set. An unresolved V gene accounts for under half of the shortfall where checked; the remainder is of unknown origin. This sample comprises over 65,000 clones, approximately 90% of them detected only once. About 8% of the sample goes to the ten largest clones. The label giving this sample's time point can be read as: cells obtained before transplantation from donor or recipient. The sequencing here drew on unstimulated CD8+ T cells sorted from spleen or lymph node cells, taken before transplant. The receptors derive from a human donor who was the organ donor for an intestinal transplant.

The gene calls are TRBV27 and TRBJ1-4; TRBD1 aligns across 7 bases. The trim removed 5 bases at V and 0 bases at J, leaving 3 bases unmatched. The germline CDR1 and CDR2 sequences are MNHEY and SMNVEV (reference sequence). The CDR3 runs 15 residues. The CDR3 sequence: CASSHDRATNEKLFF. The CDR3 DNA is TGTGCCAGCAGTCATGACAGGGCAACTAATGAAAAACTGTTTTTT.

This clone was counted between two and nine times. The rearrangement links TRBV19 to TRBJ1-6; 8 bases line up with TRBD1. CDR1 and CDR2 (germline): LNHDA, SQIVND (reference sequence). V shed 8 bases, J shed 7 bases, and the junction held 7 bases outside the gene matches. The CDR3 contains 14 residues. CDR3 in amino acids: CASSYGQGNSPLHF. The CDR3 nucleotides are TGTGCCAGTTCCTACGGACAGGGAAATTCACCCCTCCACTTT.

This chain links TRBV4-1 with TRBJ2-1; D is uncertain. The V gene's germline CDR1 is MGHRA and CDR2 YSYEKL. Trimming took 5 bases from V and 0 from J, leaving 14 bases between them. The CDR3 is made up of 16 amino acids. The CDR3 DNA is TGCGCCAGCAGCTTCAGACCCCAGAGCTCCTACAATGAGCAGTTCTTC. Protein product: CASSFRPQSSYNEQFF.

This sequence joins TRBV5-4 and TRBJ2-3; 16 bases match TRBD2. From germline, CDR1 is SGHNT and CDR2 YYREEE (reference sequence). The CDR3 is made up of 18 amino acids. J was trimmed by 7 bases and V by 1 base; bases with no gene match: 9. The chain's CDR3 is CASSLWGLAGGPSNTQYF. The CDR3 bases are TGTGCCAGCAGCTTGTGGGGACTAGCGGGAGGGCCTTCAAATACGCAGTATTTT.

This chain links TRBV4-2 with TRBJ2-1; D is undetermined. V lost 1 base to trimming and J lost 8 bases, with 6 bases between them. This CDR3 is built from 12 residues. CDR1 is LGHNA, CDR2 YNFKEQ, per germline. CDR3 sequence reads: CASSQVSHEQFF. CDR3 bases: TGTGCCAGCAGCCAAGTGTCCCATGAGCAGTTCTTC.

This chain connects TRBV28 to TRBJ1-2, with 7 nucleotides matching TRBD1. The CDR3 is 15 amino acids. Germline-derived CDR1 and CDR2 are MDHEN and SYDVKM. V lost 6 bases, J lost 2 bases, and 9 bases stayed unmatched. Written as DNA, the CDR3 is TGTGCCAGCAGCCCAGGACAGGTGGCGAACTATGGCTACACCTTC. Its translation: CASSPGQVANYGYTF.

This sequence joins TRBV4-2 and TRBJ2-7; possible D gene TRBD2, 6 bases. This CDR3 has 16 residues. V dropped 0 bases and J dropped 1 base, with 13 bases sitting between them. CDR1 is LGHNA, CDR2 YNFKEQ, per germline. Here the CDR3 reads CASSQESTGLSYEQYF. CDR3 sequence (DNA): TGTGCCAGCAGCCAAGAGAGTACAGGACTATCCTACGAGCAGTACTTC.

The chain couples TRBV5-1 to TRBJ2-7, with 10 positions matching TRBD1. Per the germline V gene, CDR1 is SGHRS and CDR2 is YFSETQ. J lost 6 bases, V lost 2 bases, and 5 bases had no gene match. This CDR3 comprises 14 residues. CDR3 bases: TGCGCCAGCAGCTTCGGGACAGGGGTGCGCGAGCAGTACTTC. Amino acids: CASSFGTGVREQYF.

Here the CDR3 DNA reads TGTGCCAGCAGTTACAGGGGAGGGTTCAATGAGCAGTTCTTC. It specifies CASSYRGGFNEQFF. The chain joins TRBV27 to TRBJ2-1; D tentatively reads TRBD1 or TRBD2 (7 bases each). The CDR3 is 14 amino acids. From germline, CDR1 is MNHEY and CDR2 SMNVEV (reference sequence). V shed 4 bases and J shed 6 bases, with 13 bases lying between them.

This clone has more than one count but fewer than ten. V gene TRBV5-5 combines with J gene TRBJ2-1, with TRBD1 matching 10 bases. The CDR3 length is 16 residues. Germline-derived CDR1 and CDR2 are SGHKS and YYEKEE (reference sequence). J gave up 4 bases and V 1 base, and 5 bases lay outside the gene matches. This CDR3 is CASSLMRDRGYNEQFF. For the CDR3, the DNA is TGTGCCAGCAGCTTGATGAGGGACAGGGGTTACAATGAGCAGTTCTTC.

The rearrangement uses TRBV30 and TRBJ2-7; no firm D call. V was shortened by 1 base and J by 1 base, with 8 bases between the two germline ends. The V gene's germline CDR1 is GTSNPN and CDR2 SVGIG (reference sequence). The CDR3 consists of 13 residues. The CDR3 loop is CAWSEQFSYEQYF. The DNA for the CDR3 is TGTGCCTGGAGTGAACAGTTTTCCTACGAGCAGTACTTC.

Worth noting for this clone: Other DNA sequences in the sample encode the same CDR3. The chain recombines TRBV6-1 with TRBJ2-4, with D possibly TRBD1 on 5 matching bases. Germline loops: CDR1 MNHNS, CDR2 SASEGT. V was trimmed by 3 bases and J by 10 bases, leaving 13 bases between them. The CDR3 has 13 residues. The CDR3: CASSDLTAHIQYF. The CDR3, as DNA: TGTGCCAGCAGTGATCTGACAGCACATATTCAGTACTTC.

The chain is built from TRBV27 and TRBJ1-2, with 9 bases matching TRBD1. Germline CDR1 and CDR2: MNHEY and SMNVEV (reference sequence). The CDR3 spans 16 residues. V was clipped by 0 bases and J by 3 bases; unmatched bases: 5. The CDR3, as DNA: TGTGCCAGCAGTTTATCCCCGACAGGGGGTGACTATGGCTACACCTTC. Amino acid sequence: CASSLSPTGGDYGYTF.

This clone was observed a single time. This chain links TRBV6-1 with TRBJ2-5, with D hard to call. The CDR3 has 15 residues. Germline CDR1 reads MNHNS; CDR2 reads SASEGT. Trimming took off 0 bases at V and 2 bases at J, with 10 bases between the two ends. The CDR3, as DNA: TGTGCCAGCAGTGAAGCGTCTGGCGGTCAAGAGACCCAGTACTTC. Translating gives CASSEASGGQETQYF.

The rearrangement uses TRBV10-1 and TRBJ2-7; D gene uncertain. CDR3 length: 12 amino acids. Trimming pared 4 bases from V and 2 bases from J, leaving 6 bases between. CDR1 and CDR2 (germline): WNHNN, SYGVQD (reference sequence). CDR3 coding DNA: TGCGCCAGCAGTGGCAGCGCCTACGAGCAGTACTTC. Translated: CASSGSAYEQYF.